This T cell receptor (beta chain) is drawn from a study of response to subunit inactivated influenza vaccine. Germline CDR1 and CDR2: LNHNV and YYDKDF (reference sequence). The length of the CDR3 is 16 residues. The ends lost 1 base at V and 4 bases at J; junction bases unmatched: 5. TCRdb analysed the RT-PCR reads with MiXCR anew, one entry per CDR3 protein. This sample carries roughly 630,000 distinct CDR3 sequences, approximately 14% of them seen once, and the ten largest clones take 7.6%. Sequenced material: PBMCs from blood, taken around 15 days before vaccination. This clonotype was sampled from a man aged 45-65 years who received an inactivated influenza vaccine. The chain recombines TRBV15 with TRBJ2-2; 8 positions agree with TRBD1. CDR3 DNA: TGTGCCACCAGCAGAGGTCAGGGGGCGGCCACCGGGGAGCTGTTTTTT. Amino acid sequence: CATSRGQGAATGELFF.